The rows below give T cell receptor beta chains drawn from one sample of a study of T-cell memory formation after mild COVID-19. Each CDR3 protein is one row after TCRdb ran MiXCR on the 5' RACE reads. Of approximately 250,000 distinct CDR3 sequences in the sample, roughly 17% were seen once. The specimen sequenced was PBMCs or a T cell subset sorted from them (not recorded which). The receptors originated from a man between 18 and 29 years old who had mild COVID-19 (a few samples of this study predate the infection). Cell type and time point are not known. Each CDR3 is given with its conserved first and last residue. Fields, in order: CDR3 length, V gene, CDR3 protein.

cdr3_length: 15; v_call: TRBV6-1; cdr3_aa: CASSRRDNFNQPQHF
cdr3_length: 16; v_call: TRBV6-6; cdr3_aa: CASSLTSGGRGDTQYF
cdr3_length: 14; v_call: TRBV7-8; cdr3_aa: CASSSRTEPEGQYF
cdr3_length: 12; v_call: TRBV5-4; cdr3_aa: CASSLIGTEQYF
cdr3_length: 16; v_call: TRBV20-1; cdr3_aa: CSARGPRSHYYNEQFF
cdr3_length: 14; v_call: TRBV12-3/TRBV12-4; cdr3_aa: CASRKAGSSYEQYF
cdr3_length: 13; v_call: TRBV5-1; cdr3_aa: CASRAVDYNEQFF
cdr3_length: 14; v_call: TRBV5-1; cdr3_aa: CASSSTGNTDTQYF
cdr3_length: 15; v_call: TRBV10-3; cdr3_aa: CAISETRGLGYEQYF
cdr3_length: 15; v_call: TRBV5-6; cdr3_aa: CASSLDRRYQETQYF
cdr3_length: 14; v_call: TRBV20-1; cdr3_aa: CSASHRGSSYEQYF
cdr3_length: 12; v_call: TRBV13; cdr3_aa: CASSLHGLPLHF
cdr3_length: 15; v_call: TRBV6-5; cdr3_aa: CASSSMGVSNEKLFF
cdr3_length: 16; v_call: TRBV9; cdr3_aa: CASSASKTGGLYEQYF
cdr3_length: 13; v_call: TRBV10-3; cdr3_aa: CAISESSDGSQYF
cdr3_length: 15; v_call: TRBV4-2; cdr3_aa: CASSQPGTPGEELFF
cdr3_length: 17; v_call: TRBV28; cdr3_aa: CASSLSQTNLMNTEAFF
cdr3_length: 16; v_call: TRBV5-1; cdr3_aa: CASSLDLLISGNTIYF